The 26 T cell receptor beta chains given below trace back to one sample, sequenced in a study of circulating and synovial CD4+ cells in juvenile arthritis. Measured with immunoSEQ multiplex PCR; TCRdb has only the in-frame clones, and not every one. The table lists tens of thousands of clones, just under 97% of them singletons. The sample consisted of CD4+ T cells from blood. The receptor set was obtained from a human donor with juvenile idiopathic arthritis.

This sequence joins TRBV6-5 and TRBJ1-5, with 7 positions matching TRBD1. The CDR3 sequence is 13 residues long. Germline V lookup: CDR1 MNHEY, CDR2 SVGAGI. V was pared by 6 bases and J by 6 bases, with 5 bases of the junction left unmatched. CDR3 nucleotides: TGTGCCAGCAGACTTAGGGACAGTCAGCCCCAGCATTTT. It yields the protein CASRLRDSQPQHF.

The rearrangement links TRBV7-9 to TRBJ1-2; a weak D match, TRBD1 (6 bases). This CDR3 comprises 15 residues. CDR1 is SEHNR, CDR2 FQNEAQ, per germline (reference sequence). V was shortened by 2 bases and J by 6 bases, with 16 bases between the two germline ends. CDR3 sequence (DNA): TGTGCCAGCAGCTTAAGCACAGGGAGAGGGGATGGCTACACCTTC. Protein: CASSLSTGRGDGYTF.

V usage is TRBV4-1 and J usage is TRBJ1-4; 9 nucleotides agree with TRBD1. Germline lookup yields CDR1 MGHRA and CDR2 YSYEKL. V trimming: 2 bases; J trimming: 8 bases; junction bases outside the gene matches: 9. CDR3 length: 16 residues. The DNA for the CDR3 is TGCGCCAGCAGCCAACCCGACAGGGGGAGATGGGAAAAACTGTTTTTT. Encoded protein: CASSQPDRGRWEKLFF.

The chain employs TRBV2 and TRBJ2-5; tentatively, D is TRBD2 (6 bases). Germline V lookup: CDR1 SNHLY, CDR2 FYNNEI. CDR3 size: 16 residues. Trimming took 0 bases from V and 5 from J, leaving 16 bases between them. CDR3 in amino acids: CASSEALRGLGETQYF. In nucleotides, the CDR3 is TGTGCCAGCAGTGAAGCGCTTCGGGGGTTGGGGGAGACCCAGTACTTC.

The V and J genes are TRBV28 and TRBJ2-5, with D possibly matching TRBD2 (7 bases). Germline V gene data show CDR1 as MDHEN and CDR2 as SYDVKM. CDR3 length: 14 residues. The V end was cut by 6 bases, the J end by 6 bases, with 17 bases between. The CDR3 reads CASSPGGPLKTQYF. CDR3 DNA sequence: TGTGCCAGCAGCCCGGGGGGCCCGCTGAAGACCCAGTACTTC.

The rearrangement joins TRBV10-1 to TRBJ2-4; D is possibly TRBD1 (5 bases). Looked up from germline, CDR1 is WNHNN and CDR2 is SYGVQD (reference sequence). CDR3 length: 18 residues. With 0 bases removed from V and 4 bases from J, the gap between germline ends came to 19 bases. CDR3 sequence: CASSESNLRYRQKNIQYF. The CDR3, as DNA: TGCGCCAGCAGTGAGTCGAACCTTCGTTACAGACAGAAAAACATTCAGTACTTC.

V gene TRBV5-4 combines with J gene TRBJ1-5; no clear D gene. The length of the CDR3 is 15 residues. Germline V gene sequence: CDR1 SGHNT, CDR2 YYREEE (reference sequence). V lost 1 base to trimming and J lost 1 base, with 9 bases between them. CDR3 protein: CASSLSAESNQPQHF. CDR3 in DNA: TGTGCCAGCAGCTTGAGCGCAGAGAGCAATCAGCCCCAGCATTTT.

The CDR3 coding sequence is TGTGCCAGCAGTCCTCCCTTTAGGAGGGTCGGAATAAGTTACAATGAGCAGTTCTTC. The encoded protein is CASSPPFRRVGISYNEQFF. The chain uses TRBV7-9 and TRBJ2-1; tentative D call: TRBD2 (6 bases). The CDR3 totals 19 residues. Germline CDR1 reads SEHNR; CDR2 reads FQNEAQ (reference sequence). Trimming cost V 6 bases and J 4 bases, with 28 bases left between them. Drawing the rest from reference TRBV7-9 and TRBJ2-1, the complete variable domain is DTGVSQNPRHKITKRGQNVTFRCDPISEHNRLYWYRQTLGQGPEFLTYFQNEAQLEKSRLLSDRFSAERPKGSFSTLEIQRTEQGDSAMYLCASSPPFRRVGISYNEQFFGPGTRLTVL.

The chain combines TRBV7-8 with TRBJ2-5; a possible D gene is TRBD2 (7 bases). This CDR3 is built from 14 residues. With 2 bases removed from V and 6 bases from J, the gap between germline ends came to 13 bases. CDR1 and CDR2 from the germline V gene are SGHVS and FQNEAQ. For the CDR3, the DNA is TGTGCCAGCAGCTTATCGGGGGGCGTAAAGACCCAGTACTTC. As protein: CASSLSGGVKTQYF.

The chain combines TRBV6-1 with TRBJ2-7; D call uncertain. The CDR3 sequence is 13 residues long. V lost 3 bases and J lost 3, with 9 bases in between. Looked up from germline, CDR1 is MNHNS and CDR2 is SASEGT. This chain's CDR3 is CASSEYLLYEQYF. CDR3 coding DNA: TGTGCCAGCAGTGAGTACCTACTCTACGAGCAGTACTTC.

Worth noting for this clone: One end of the junction varies from germline; a read error may be responsible. The rearrangement joins TRBV28 to TRBJ1-5; D may be TRBD1 (6 bases). The CDR3 runs 16 residues. Per germline, CDR1 MDHEN and CDR2 SYDVKM. The CDR3 DNA is TGCACTACAGGGATACCCATTAACCATAGCAATCAGCCCCAGCATTTT. It yields the protein CTTGIPINHSNQPQHF.

V is TRBV5-1 and J is TRBJ2-7, with D uncertain. The CDR3 totals 13 residues. Germline loops: CDR1 SGHRS, CDR2 YFSETQ. Trimming stripped 0 bases from V and 1 base from J, with 5 bases between. CDR3 sequence: CASSLDGSYEQYF. In DNA, the CDR3 is TGCGCCAGCAGCTTGGACGGGTCCTACGAGCAGTACTTC.

V is TRBV19 and J is TRBJ2-1; TRBD2 is a possible D gene (5 bases). Germline CDR1 LNHDA, CDR2 SQIVND (reference sequence). Trimming stripped 6 bases from V and 7 bases from J, with 19 bases between. This CDR3 region has 15 residues. CDR3 in amino acids: CASRKTEVVGNEQFF. The CDR3 nucleotides read TGTGCCAGTAGGAAAACGGAGGTCGTGGGGAATGAGCAGTTCTTC.

A few counts support this clone. Other DNA sequences from this sample encode an identical CDR3 as well. This sequence joins TRBV19 and TRBJ1-6; 8 bases agree with TRBD1. CDR1 and CDR2 (germline): LNHDA, SQIVND (reference sequence). The CDR3 runs 16 residues. V lost 7 bases, J lost 6 bases, and 11 bases stayed unmatched. CDR3 bases: TGTGCCAGTACCTCAACCCCAGGGGGCGTTAATTCACCCCTCCACTTT. This sequence encodes CASTSTPGGVNSPLHF.

This sequence joins TRBV5-1 and TRBJ2-2, with 10 bases that match TRBD1. The CDR3 spans 15 residues. With 0 bases clipped from V and 6 bases from J, the junction kept 2 bases outside the gene matches. From germline, CDR1 is SGHRS and CDR2 YFSETQ. This CDR3 reads CASSLADRGPGELFF. In DNA form, the CDR3 reads TGCGCCAGCAGCTTGGCCGACAGGGGGCCCGGGGAGCTGTTTTTT.

The chain recombines TRBV5-4 with TRBJ1-1, with TRBD1 as a possible D gene (6 bases). Germline assignment: CDR1 SGHNT and CDR2 YYREEE (reference sequence). The CDR3 has 18 residues. V was trimmed by 4 bases and J by 3 bases, leaving 25 bases between them. The CDR3 DNA follows: TGTGCCAGCAGCAGCCTACAGGGTTACTCCTATGGGGACACTGAAGCTTTCTTT. Residues: CASSSLQGYSYGDTEAFF. Filled out from reference TRBV5-4 and TRBJ1-1, the complete variable domain reads ETGVTQSPTHLIKTRGQQVTLRCSSQSGHNTVSWYQQALGQGPQFIFQYYREEENGRGNFPPRFSGLQFPNYSSELNVNALELDDSALYLCASSSLQGYSYGDTEAFFGQGTRLTVV.

V usage is TRBV10-3 and J usage is TRBJ1-5, with 7 bases aligning to TRBD1. The V gene end was trimmed by 3 bases and the J gene end by 5 bases; junction bases not matched to a gene: 7. Germline V gives CDR1 ENHRY, CDR2 SYGVKD. The CDR3 consists of 15 residues. The CDR3 nucleotides read TGTGCCATCAGTGATGAGGGGGCGAGAGATCAGCCCCAGCATTTT. This sequence encodes CAISDEGARDQPQHF.

The chain combines TRBV28 with TRBJ2-7, with D perhaps TRBD2 (5 bases). Germline assignment: CDR1 MDHEN and CDR2 SYDVKM. The CDR3 is 16 amino acids. The V gene lost 2 bases and the J gene lost 0 bases, with 14 bases spanning the gap. CDR3 sequence reads: CASSLSGAPSSYEQYF. As DNA, the CDR3 is TGTGCCAGCAGTTTAAGCGGCGCACCGAGCTCCTACGAGCAGTACTTC.

J is TRBJ1-1 and V is TRBV25-1, with D possibly being TRBD1 (6 bases). The CDR3 has 13 residues. V dropped 6 bases and J dropped 3 bases, with 11 bases sitting between them. CDR1 is MGHDK and CDR2 is SYGVNS in the germline V gene. The CDR3 loop reads CASRSGTHTEAFF. The CDR3 DNA is TGTGCCAGCAGATCCGGGACACACACTGAAGCTTTCTTT. Supplemented by reference TRBV25-1 and TRBJ1-1, the full variable domain reads EADIYQTPRYLVIGTGKKITLECSQTMGHDKMYWYQQDPGMELHLIHYSYGVNSTEKGDLSSESTVSRIRTEHFPLTLESARPSHTSQYLCASRSGTHTEAFFGQGTRLTVV.

In the case of this clone: The missing conserved phenylalanine or tryptophan at the end of this CDR3 makes a read error likely. The chain uses TRBV7-2 and TRBJ1-5, with 8 nucleotides matching TRBD1. The CDR3 has 15 amino acids. Losses at the gene ends were 5 bases for V and 0 bases for J; bases not matched to a gene: 3. Germline V CDR1 and CDR2: SGHTA, FQGNSA. The CDR3 reads CASSKDRVSNQPQHL. CDR3 in DNA: TGTGCCAGCAGCAAGGACAGGGTTAGCAATCAGCCCCAGCATCTT.

This chain links TRBV28 with TRBJ2-7; 7 positions match TRBD1. J was trimmed by 10 bases and V by 2 bases; bases with no gene match: 23. Per germline, CDR1 MDHEN and CDR2 SYDVKM. The CDR3 sequence is 18 residues long. Here the CDR3 reads CASSLRNRGPPGTDLQYF. In nucleotides, the CDR3 is TGTGCCAGCAGTTTACGAAATCGAGGACCCCCAGGGACAGACCTCCAGTACTTC.

V is TRBV6-6 and J is TRBJ1-5; tentatively, D is TRBD1 (6 bases). The ends were cut back, 5 bases at V and 6 bases at J, with 14 bases in the middle. The CDR3 length is 14 residues. Germline V CDR1 and CDR2: MNHNY, SVGAGI (reference sequence). The CDR3 DNA reads TGTGCCAGCAGTCTTCAGGGGTTAGGTCAGCCCCAGCATTTT. Translated: CASSLQGLGQPQHF.

This sequence joins TRBV28 and TRBJ1-2; 8 nucleotides match TRBD1. Germline trimming cut 3 bases from V and 2 bases from J; bases unmatched to any gene: 8. Germline CDR1 reads MDHEN; CDR2 reads SYDVKM. CDR3 size: 16 residues. The CDR3 reads CASSLGGQGLNYGYTF. CDR3 nucleotide sequence: TGTGCCAGCAGTTTGGGAGGACAGGGATTAAACTATGGCTACACCTTC.

V is TRBV28 and J is TRBJ2-1, with TRBD2 matching 12 bases. V dropped 4 bases and J dropped 9; count of bases not matched to a gene: 13. The CDR3 spans 17 residues. The germline V gene has CDR1 MDHEN and CDR2 SYDVKM. CDR3 sequence: CASSSGPTSGSRGEQFF. The CDR3 DNA sequence: TGTGCCAGCAGTTCCGGTCCGACTAGCGGGAGCCGGGGTGAGCAGTTCTTC.

The chain combines TRBV6-1 with TRBJ2-7, with 10 bases lining up with TRBD1. Germline loops: CDR1 MNHNS, CDR2 SASEGT. This CDR3 contains 15 residues. With 7 bases clipped from V and 3 bases from J, the junction kept 9 bases outside the gene matches. The CDR3 is CASTLGTGAYYEQYF. CDR3 nucleotides: TGTGCCAGCACCCTCGGGACAGGGGCCTACTACGAGCAGTACTTC.

The gene calls are TRBV30 and TRBJ1-5; 8 nucleotides line up with TRBD1. The CDR3 has 14 residues. Germline CDR1 reads GTSNPN; CDR2 reads SVGIG (reference sequence). V trimming: 7 bases; J trimming: 6 bases; junction bases outside the gene matches: 11. Here the CDR3 reads CALTGTGQGQPQHF. As DNA, the CDR3 is TGTGCCTTGACGGGGACAGGCCAGGGTCAGCCCCAGCATTTT.